This paragraph reports one T cell receptor (beta chain). It lacks a known antigen. A commercial ELISA kit detecting HCMV-specific IgG in serum was used to determine HCMV serostatus. Peripheral blood mononuclear cells were isolated from blood by Ficoll density gradient centrifugation. The entry originates in a study of T cells expressing NK-cell markers (dated by TCRdb to 2018 to 2020). Concerning the study at large: About 8 donors provided sorted CD3+CD56+NKG2C+, CD3+CD56+NKG2C- and CD3+CD56-NKG2C+ T-cell subsets, whose TCR beta-chain repertoires were profiled. Among the eight sequenced donors, seven were HCMV-seropositive and one was HCMV-seronegative. Randomly selected healthy volunteers, three men and five women, were used as the eight sequenced donors. The libraries were sequenced on Illumina HiSeq 2000/2500, MiSeq or NextSeq, producing 2 x 150 bp reads.

The sequencer was an Illumina HiSeq 2000. TCR beta cDNA libraries were prepared using 5'RACE template switching, which introduced a universal primer site and unique molecular identifiers. Priming for cDNA synthesis came from the TCR beta constant segment, and two successive PCR amplification steps followed. The source study handled its data this way. Reads were demultiplexed and grouped by UMI with MIGEC, and clonotypes were assembled and quantified with MiTCR. To exclude erroneous sequences, only TCR cDNA sequences supported by at least two reads were retained. The tcR package was used for downstream repertoire analysis, and clonotypes were matched between fractions using CDR3 nucleotide sequence together with V segment. Antigen specificity was annotated against VDJdb with VDJmatch, allowing one amino acid substitution in CDR3. Once TCRdb had reprocessed the reads, it stored one entry per CDR3 protein sequence and supplied no DNA. For this entry, the V and J calls and clone size follow TCRdb and not the study's own pipeline. The sample has over 250,000 distinct CDR3 sequences on record. The top ten hold roughly 4.2% of the sample.

General findings and caveats noted by the study authors: Those dominant clonotypes were again the most abundant among CD3+CD56-NKG2C+ cells in several donors, at about 25-65%. It remained unclear whether the expanded NKG2C-expressing T cell clones were specific for HCMV antigens. In six donors, the dominant CD3+CD56+NKG2C+ clonotypes were among the top 10 CD8+ clonotypes and accounted for about 1.0-8% of CD8+ T cells.

CDR1 and CDR2 were assigned from the germline V gene as SGHRS and YFSETQ. The CDR3 runs 13 residues from the cysteine to the phenylalanine. No DNA is recorded. This receptor was identified in a woman between 18 and 75 years old in good health. Sequenced sample: blood T cells: a sorted CD56 or NKG2C T cell subset, CD4+ or CD8+ T cells, or bulk PBMC T cells (not recorded which). Recombination connected TRBV5-1 to TRBJ2-7; as DNA is missing, the TRBD1 call by TCRdb cannot be tested. The CDR3: CASSLADRAEQYF.